This TCR beta chain was identified during a study of Graves' ophthalmopathy and Graves' hyperthyroidism. Trimming cost V 5 bases and J 11 bases, with 16 bases left between them. The CDR3 loop spans 13 amino acids. Germline-derived CDR1 and CDR2 are SGHVS and FNYEAQ. As diagnostic evidence, clinical symptoms, serum thyroxine, TRAb, thyroid ultrasound and orbital computed tomography were relied upon. Amplified material comprised TCR beta CDR3 regions derived from RNA transcripts. An initial RT-PCR round employing HTBI primers preceded a second-round multiplex PCR. A single record per CDR3 protein comes from TCRdb applying MiXCR to the multiplex PCR reads. Of roughly 350,000 distinct CDR3 sequences detected, approximately 18% appear once; the ten largest clones hold roughly 2.3%. In its sample, this clonotype was seen a few times.

This receptor was taken from an adult woman with stable Graves' hyperthyroidism. The sample was peripheral blood. The chain employs TRBV7-6 and TRBJ1-5; possibly TRBD1 for D (6 bases). CDR3 in amino acids: CASSRTVGSTQHF. Here the CDR3 DNA reads TGTGCCAGCAGCAGGACAGTAGGGAGCACCCAGCATTTT.